These T cell receptor beta chains were read from a single sample in a study of T-cell reconstitution after alpha-beta-depleted transplantation in children. In TCRdb, the PCR reads were re-called with MiXCR into one record per CDR3 protein. Of about 610,000 distinct CDR3 sequences listed, roughly a tenth are singletons. Sequenced material: PBMCs from the stem cell graft donor, taken from the stem cell graft. The receptors were sampled from a human donor who donated a stem cell graft to a child with acute myeloid leukemia. CDR3s include the opening cysteine and the closing phenylalanine or tryptophan. The D gene is left open where the match is weak. Size tells how often a clone was seen (once, few, many) or the class of an expanded clone, and some rows leave it out.

CDR3aa | CDR3nt | j_gene | d_gene | v_gene | abundance
CASSRVGTGSYEQFF | NA | TRBJ2-1 | NA | TRBV3-1 | NA
CASSLNSRGRASGDTQYF | TGTGCCAGCAGCTTAAATTCCCGCGGGAGGGCGAGTGGGGATACGCAGTATTTT | TRBJ2-3 | TRBD2 | TRBV11-2 | few
CSVDSSGTTYEQYF | TGCAGCGTTGACTCCTCTGGGACCACCTACGAGCAGTACTTC | TRBJ2-7 | NA | TRBV29-1 | few
CASSRLAGATVDTQYF | TGTGCCAGCAGCCGACTAGCGGGAGCCACCGTTGATACGCAGTATTTT | TRBJ2-3 | TRBD2 | TRBV7-9 | few
CASSQDHGTPTDTQYF | TGCGCCAGCAGCCAAGATCACGGGACGCCCACAGATACGCAGTATTTT | TRBJ2-3 | NA | TRBV4-3 | few
CASSLWTEAFF | TGTGCCAGCAGCTTGTGGACTGAAGCTTTCTTT | TRBJ1-1 | NA | TRBV11-2 | many
CASSEAQGWNQPQHF | TGTGCCAGCAGTGAAGCCCAGGGTTGGAATCAGCCCCAGCATTTT | TRBJ1-5 | NA | TRBV6-1 | NA
CSARDRGASGRTSYNEQFF | TGCAGTGCTAGAGATAGGGGGGCTAGCGGGAGGACCTCCTACAATGAGCAGTTCTTC | TRBJ2-1 | TRBD2 | TRBV20-1 | many
CASSPRLAGGTNEQFF | TGTGCCAGCAGTCCGCGACTAGCGGGAGGGACCAATGAGCAGTTCTTC | TRBJ2-1 | TRBD2 | TRBV28 | NA
CASSFQRERANEQFF | TGTGCCAGCAGTTTCCAGCGGGAGAGGGCCAATGAGCAGTTCTTC | TRBJ2-1 | TRBD2 | TRBV27 | NA
CASSTHTGNNQPQHF | TGTGCCAGCAGCACCCACACTGGGAACAATCAGCCCCAGCATTTT | TRBJ1-5 | NA | TRBV6-5 | many
CATSDRVNYGYTF | TGTGCCACCAGCGACCGGGTTAACTATGGCTACACCTTC | TRBJ1-2 | NA | TRBV15 | few
CASSLSLRQDTYGQYF | TGTGCCAGCAGTTTGTCACTCAGGCAGGATACCTACGGGCAGTACTTC | TRBJ2-7 | NA | TRBV27 | NA
CSASSAGTSGITDTQYF | TGCAGTGCTAGTAGCGCAGGGACTAGCGGCATCACAGATACGCAGTATTTT | TRBJ2-3 | TRBD2 | TRBV20-1 | NA
CASSSSFRLAGGAEQYF | TGTGCCAGCAGCTCCTCTTTCAGACTAGCGGGAGGAGCAGAGCAGTACTTC | TRBJ2-7 | TRBD2 | TRBV7-2 | many
CAISESDTQYF | TGTGCCATCAGTGAGTCAGATACGCAGTATTTT | TRBJ2-3 | NA | TRBV10-3 | NA
CATSRDRAKVRSYEQYF | TGTGCCACCAGCAGAGATCGGGCTAAAGTGCGGTCGTACGAGCAGTACTTC | TRBJ2-7 | NA | TRBV15 | many